The source of this T cell receptor (beta chain) is a study of OX40 agonist ivuxolimab in advanced cancers. Study-level information: Patients received ivuxolimab, an intravenous treatment, every 2 weeks at 0.01 to 10 mg/kg. Mean age around 64 years, range about 23 to 80; 82.7% male.

Sequencing was performed with immunoSEQ multiplex PCR; in TCRdb, only in-frame clones are kept and a portion is missing. The sample has under 85,000 clones, approximately 90% seen once; the top ten hold approximately 2.6%. The trim removed 0 bases at V and 2 bases at J, leaving 7 bases unmatched. Germline V gene data show CDR1 as LGHNA and CDR2 as YSLEER. The CDR3 has 17 residues. The source of this sequence is an adult with an advanced solid tumor such as melanoma, head and neck, liver or kidney cancer. Here the sequenced sample was CD4+ or CD8+ T cells sorted from blood, taken in a trial of the OX40 agonist ivuxolimab. V usage is TRBV4-3 and J usage is TRBJ2-3; 8 nucleotides match TRBD2. CDR3 amino acids: CASSQEGTGGPTDTQYF. CDR3 bases: TGCGCCAGCAGCCAAGAGGGAACGGGGGGGCCCACAGATACGCAGTATTTT.